This T cell receptor (beta chain) is drawn from a study of T cells in Graves' hyperthyroidism and ophthalmopathy (dated by TCRdb to the late 2010s). For the wider study: Peripheral blood was sampled at the time of initial diagnosis, prior to any treatment. Prospective prediction of ophthalmopathy was tested in an independent validation cohort of approximately 19 hyperthyroidism patients and some 17 patients who later progressed to ophthalmopathy. After sampling, hyperthyroidism patients received methimazole starting at 30 mg daily, and ophthalmopathy patients received high-dose intravenous methylprednisolone. TCR Vbeta CDR3 sequencing of approximately 140 peripheral blood samples (under 45 ophthalmopathy, 75 hyperthyroidism and approximately 17 progressor patients) is reported in the paper. To identify TCR V-J signatures that set the groups apart, the researchers used a discovery cohort of about a hundred patients, made up of under 45 with Graves' ophthalmopathy and 57 with stable Graves' hyperthyroidism. The approximately 100 discovery patients were randomly divided into training and test sets at a 7:3 ratio. In about 6 Graves' hyperthyroidism patients, the study also compared T-cell repertoires from thyroid tissue with T-cell repertoires from blood.

V and J lose 8 bases and 3 bases, and a span of 11 bases separates them. For CDR1 and CDR2, the germline V gene lists SGHVS and FQNEAQ. The CDR3 spans 12 residues, from the cysteine through the phenylalanine. Of all the DNA, just the CDR3 is kept, 36 bases in frame from base 1. The TCR beta CDR3 regions were amplified from the RNA transcripts. The first round of RT-PCR for the TCR CDR3 was performed with the HTBI primer set and the Qiagen OneStep RT-PCR kit. Libraries were constructed in a second round of multiplex PCR, after which size selection and purification were performed. Sequencing of the libraries was done on an Illumina HiSeq2000 using paired-end 100 bp reads. The study's processing was this. Raw data were processed with SOAPnuke, discarding reads with adapters, uncalled bases, mean Phred below 15, or no exact constant-primer or identifier match. High-quality paired reads were merged using COPE v1.2.5, and each unique nucleotide sequence was defined as a clonotype. MiTCR v1.1 was used to align the clonotypes against IMGT TRBV, TRBD and TRBJ reference segments. The analysis was restricted to V-J combinations with a frequency above 0.0001, which together covered about 99% of the repertoires. A TCS score was defined as the ratio of F50 (clonal expansion) to E x V (chaos), with BLOSUM62-based TCRdist applied between CDR3 peptides within each V-J. Welch's t-statistics and random forest reduced roughly 530 V-J features to 13, which were used in a naive Bayes classifier (R e1071). Thyroid-blood repertoire similarity was quantified with the Morisita-Horn index. In TCRdb, the public reads were trimmed at Q25 with fastp and aligned with MiXCR, with productive beta chains retained. Each record represents a unique CDR3 protein, reported with the most common genes and DNA among its rows. The authors' filters were not applied to this entry. This sample has about 840,000 distinct CDR3 sequences in its table, and roughly 37% of those were observed once. The ten largest make up approximately 10% of the sample.

Results the study describes overall, beyond this receptor: In validation, the model predicted progression to ophthalmopathy a median of around 6.5 months before onset, with 65% to 71% sensitivity and 72.22% specificity. Sample size was not statistically predetermined, and blinding of investigators to group allocation was not performed. Blood samples also contained most of the expanded thyroid clonotypes (frequency above 0.001), which suggests that blood repertoires may reflect thyroid immune responses. A model built on a 13 V-J signature distinguished ophthalmopathy from stable hyperthyroidism, reaching about 88% sensitivity and about 81% specificity in cross-validation and 80%/75% in testing.

Graves' hyperthyroidism was defined as stable when no progression to ophthalmopathy occurred over 18 months of follow-up. Hyperthyroidism patients were aged 18 to 65 years and newly diagnosed, with disease duration of less than 2 months. Patients with uncontrolled infections, other autoimmune diseases, pregnancy or lactation were excluded. Diagnoses were based on clinical symptoms, serum thyroxine and TRAb, thyroid ultrasound and orbital computed tomography. Ficoll-Paque density gradient centrifugation was used to isolate PBMCs from approximately 10 ml of fresh peripheral blood. Total RNA was extracted using Trizol reagent, and RNA quality was assessed on an Agilent 2100 Bioanalyzer. This clonotype was counted many times. The antigen it binds to is not known. It has no much larger one-base neighbor in the sample; base qualities were not kept.

The TCR was taken from a man aged 18 to 30 with Graves' hyperthyroidism. This chain is built from TRBV7-8 and TRBJ2-7, with a weak D call of TRBD2 (5 bases match). The sample was blood. CDR3 protein: CASAWAGYEQYF. The DNA sequence reads TGTGCCAGCGCTTGGGCGGGCTACGAGCAGTACTTC.